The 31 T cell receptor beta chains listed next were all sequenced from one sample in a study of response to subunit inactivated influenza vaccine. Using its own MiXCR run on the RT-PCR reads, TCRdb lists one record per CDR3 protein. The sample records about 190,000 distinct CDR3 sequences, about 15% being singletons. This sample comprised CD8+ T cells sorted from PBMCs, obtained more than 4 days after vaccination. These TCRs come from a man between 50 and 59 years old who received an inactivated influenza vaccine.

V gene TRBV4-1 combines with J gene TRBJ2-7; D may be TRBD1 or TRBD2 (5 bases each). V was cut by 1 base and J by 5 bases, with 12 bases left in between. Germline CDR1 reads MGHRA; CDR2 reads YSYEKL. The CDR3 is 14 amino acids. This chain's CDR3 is CASSQGEGMDEQYF. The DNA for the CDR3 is TGCGCCAGCAGCCAAGGAGAGGGGATGGACGAGCAGTACTTC.

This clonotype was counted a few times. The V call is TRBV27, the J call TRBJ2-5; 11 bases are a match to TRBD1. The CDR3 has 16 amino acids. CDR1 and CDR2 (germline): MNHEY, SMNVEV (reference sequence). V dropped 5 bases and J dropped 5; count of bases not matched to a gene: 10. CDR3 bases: TGTGCCAGCAGTCTCGGACAGGGGGCGCCCCAGGAGACCCAGTACTTC. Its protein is CASSLGQGAPQETQYF.

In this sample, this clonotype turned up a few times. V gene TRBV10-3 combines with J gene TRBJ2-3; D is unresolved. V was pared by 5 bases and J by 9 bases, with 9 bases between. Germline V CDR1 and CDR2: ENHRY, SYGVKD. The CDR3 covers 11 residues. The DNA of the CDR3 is TGTGCCATCAGTTCGGTCGTGACGCAGTATTTT. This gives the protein CAISSVVTQYF.

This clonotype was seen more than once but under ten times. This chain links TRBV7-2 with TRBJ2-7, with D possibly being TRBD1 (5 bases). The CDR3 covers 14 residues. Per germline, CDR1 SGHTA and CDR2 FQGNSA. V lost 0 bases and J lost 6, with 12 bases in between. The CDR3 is CASSLATGTGEQYF. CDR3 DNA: TGTGCCAGCAGCTTAGCCACAGGAACTGGCGAGCAGTACTTC. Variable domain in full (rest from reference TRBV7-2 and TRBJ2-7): GAGVSQSPSNKVTEKGKDVELRCDPISGHTALYWYRQSLGQGLEFLIYFQGNSAPDKSGLPSDRFSAERTGGSVSTLTIQRTQQEDSAVYLCASSLATGTGEQYFGPGTRLTVT.

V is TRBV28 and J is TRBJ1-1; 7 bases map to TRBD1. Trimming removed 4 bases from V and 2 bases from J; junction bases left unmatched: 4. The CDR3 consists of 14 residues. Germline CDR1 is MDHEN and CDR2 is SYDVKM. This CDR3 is CASSSGGDNTEAFF. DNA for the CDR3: TGTGCCAGCAGTTCAGGGGGGGACAACACTGAAGCTTTCTTT. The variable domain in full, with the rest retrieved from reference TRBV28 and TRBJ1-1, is DVKVTQSSRYLVKRTGEKVFLECVQDMDHENMFWYRQDPGLGLRLIYFSYDVKMKEKGDIPEGYSVSREKKERFSLILESASTNQTSMYLCASSSGGDNTEAFFGQGTRLTVV.

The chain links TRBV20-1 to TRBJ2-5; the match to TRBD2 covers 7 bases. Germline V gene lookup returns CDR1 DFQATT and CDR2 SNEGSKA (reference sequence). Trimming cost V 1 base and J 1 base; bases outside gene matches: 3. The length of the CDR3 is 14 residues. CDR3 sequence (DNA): TGCAGTGCTAGAGTGGGGGGGTCCCAAGAGACCCAGTACTTC. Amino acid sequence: CSARVGGSQETQYF.

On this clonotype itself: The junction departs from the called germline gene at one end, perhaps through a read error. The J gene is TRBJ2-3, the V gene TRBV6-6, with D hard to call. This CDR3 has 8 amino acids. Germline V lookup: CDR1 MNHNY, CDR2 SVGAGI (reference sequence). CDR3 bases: TGTGCCAGCAGCTACTACCATTTT. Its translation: CASSYYHF.

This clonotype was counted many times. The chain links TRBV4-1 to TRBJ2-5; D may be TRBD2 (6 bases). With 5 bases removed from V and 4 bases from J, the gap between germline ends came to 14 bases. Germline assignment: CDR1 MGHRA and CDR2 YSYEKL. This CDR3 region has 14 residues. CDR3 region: CASSNRGGPETQYF. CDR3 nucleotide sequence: TGCGCCAGCAGCAACCGCGGAGGGCCAGAGACCCAGTACTTC.

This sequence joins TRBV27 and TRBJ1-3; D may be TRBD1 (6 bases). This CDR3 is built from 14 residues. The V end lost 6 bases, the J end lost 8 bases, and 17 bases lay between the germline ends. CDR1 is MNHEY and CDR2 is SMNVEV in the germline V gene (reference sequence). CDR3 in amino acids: CASSLTGHTDTIYF. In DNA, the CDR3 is TGTGCCAGCAGCCTCACGGGACATACGGACACCATATATTTT.

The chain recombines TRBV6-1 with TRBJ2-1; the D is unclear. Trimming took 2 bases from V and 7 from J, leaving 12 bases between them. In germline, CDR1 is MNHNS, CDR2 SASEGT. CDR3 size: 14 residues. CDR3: CASSESPTSNEQFF. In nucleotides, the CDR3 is TGTGCCAGCAGTGAATCCCCGACCAGTAATGAGCAGTTCTTC.

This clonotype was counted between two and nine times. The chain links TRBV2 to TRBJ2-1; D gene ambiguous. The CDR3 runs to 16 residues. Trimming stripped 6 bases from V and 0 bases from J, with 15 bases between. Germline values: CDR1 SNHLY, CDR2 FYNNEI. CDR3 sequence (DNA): TGTGCCAGCAGGCCGACCGGCGGCGTCTCCTACAATGAGCAGTTCTTC. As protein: CASRPTGGVSYNEQFF.

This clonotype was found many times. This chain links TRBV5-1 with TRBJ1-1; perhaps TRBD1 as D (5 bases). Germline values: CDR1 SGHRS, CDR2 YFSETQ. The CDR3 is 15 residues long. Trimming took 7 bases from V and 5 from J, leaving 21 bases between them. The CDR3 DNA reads TGCGCCAGCTCGTCTACGGGGAGGGGAATGACTGAAGCTTTCTTT. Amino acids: CASSSTGRGMTEAFF.

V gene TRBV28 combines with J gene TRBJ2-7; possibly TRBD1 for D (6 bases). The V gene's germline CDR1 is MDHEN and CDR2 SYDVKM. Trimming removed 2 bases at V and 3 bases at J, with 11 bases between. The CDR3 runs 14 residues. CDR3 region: CASSLQGSNYEQYF. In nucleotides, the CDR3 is TGTGCCAGCAGTTTACAGGGGTCGAACTACGAGCAGTACTTC.

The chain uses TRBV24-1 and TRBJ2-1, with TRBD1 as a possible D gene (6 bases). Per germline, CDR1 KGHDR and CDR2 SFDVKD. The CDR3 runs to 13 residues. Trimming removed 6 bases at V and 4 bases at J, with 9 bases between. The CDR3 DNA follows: TGTGCCACCAGTACAGGGAAATACAATGAGCAGTTCTTC. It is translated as CATSTGKYNEQFF.

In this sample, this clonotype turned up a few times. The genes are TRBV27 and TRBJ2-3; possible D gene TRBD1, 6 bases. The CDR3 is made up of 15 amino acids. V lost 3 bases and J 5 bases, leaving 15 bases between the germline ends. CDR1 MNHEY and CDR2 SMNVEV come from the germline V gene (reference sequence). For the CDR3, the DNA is TGTGCCAGCAGTTTGTCATCACAGGGCTTAGATACGCAGTATTTT. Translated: CASSLSSQGLDTQYF.

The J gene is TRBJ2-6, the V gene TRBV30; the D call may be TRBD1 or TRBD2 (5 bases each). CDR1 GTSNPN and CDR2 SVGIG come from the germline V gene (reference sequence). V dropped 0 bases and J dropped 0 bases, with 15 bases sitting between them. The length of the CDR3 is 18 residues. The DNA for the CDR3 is TGTGCCTGGAGTGTAGAGTGGGGCGGGCCCTCTGGGGCCAACGTCCTGACTTTC. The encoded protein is CAWSVEWGGPSGANVLTF.

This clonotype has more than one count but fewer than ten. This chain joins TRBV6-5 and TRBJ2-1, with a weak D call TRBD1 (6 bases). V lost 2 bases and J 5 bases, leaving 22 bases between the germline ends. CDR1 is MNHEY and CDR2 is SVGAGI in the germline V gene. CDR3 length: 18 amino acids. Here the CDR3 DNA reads TGTGCCAGCAGTTACCGGACAGCTAGGGGCCCGCTCGACAATGAGCAGTTCTTC. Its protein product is CASSYRTARGPLDNEQFF.

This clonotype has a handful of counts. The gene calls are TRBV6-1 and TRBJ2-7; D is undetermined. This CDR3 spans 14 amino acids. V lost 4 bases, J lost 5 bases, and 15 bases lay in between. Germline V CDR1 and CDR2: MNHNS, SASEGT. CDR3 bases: TGTGCCAGCAGTGGGCAGCAGCCCCCCCACGAGCAGTACTTC. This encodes CASSGQQPPHEQYF.

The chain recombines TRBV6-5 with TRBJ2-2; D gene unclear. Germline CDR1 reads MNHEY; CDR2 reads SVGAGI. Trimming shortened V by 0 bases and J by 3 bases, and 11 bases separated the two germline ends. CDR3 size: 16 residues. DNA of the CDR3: TGTGCCAGCAGTTACTCGTACAGCCTCCACACCGGGGAGCTGTTTTTT. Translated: CASSYSYSLHTGELFF.

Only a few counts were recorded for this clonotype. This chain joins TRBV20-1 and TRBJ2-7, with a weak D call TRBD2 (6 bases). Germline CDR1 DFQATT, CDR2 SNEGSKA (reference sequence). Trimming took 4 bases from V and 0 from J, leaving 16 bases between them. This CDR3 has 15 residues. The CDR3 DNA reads TGCAGTGCTAACCGACTAGTTTCCAGCTCCTACGAGCAGTACTTC. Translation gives CSANRLVSSSYEQYF.

CDR3 region: CASSIAQRRGYNEQFF. CDR3 sequence (DNA): TGTGCCAGTAGTATAGCCCAAAGACGTGGTTACAATGAGCAGTTCTTC. The chain joins TRBV19 to TRBJ2-1; D unresolved. The germline gives CDR1 LNHDA, CDR2 SQIVND (reference sequence). Trimming left V 1 base short and J 4 bases short, with 14 bases between. The CDR3 consists of 16 residues.

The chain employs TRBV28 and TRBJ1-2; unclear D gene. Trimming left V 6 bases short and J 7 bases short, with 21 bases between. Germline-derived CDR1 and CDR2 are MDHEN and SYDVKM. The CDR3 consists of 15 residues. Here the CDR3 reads CASSSGFGQKGGYTF. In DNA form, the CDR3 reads TGTGCCAGCAGCAGCGGTTTCGGTCAGAAGGGTGGCTACACCTTC.

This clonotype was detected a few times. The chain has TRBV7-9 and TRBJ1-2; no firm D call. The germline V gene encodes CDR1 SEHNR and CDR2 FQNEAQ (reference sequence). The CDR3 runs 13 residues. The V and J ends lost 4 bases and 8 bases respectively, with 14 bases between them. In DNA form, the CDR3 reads TGTGCCAGCAGCTCACCACCGGTTGGCGGCTACACCTTC. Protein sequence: CASSSPPVGGYTF.

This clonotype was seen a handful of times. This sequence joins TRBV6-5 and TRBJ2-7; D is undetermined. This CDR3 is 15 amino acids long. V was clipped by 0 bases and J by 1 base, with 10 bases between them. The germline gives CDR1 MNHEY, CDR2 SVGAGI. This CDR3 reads CASSYSTGRSYEQYF. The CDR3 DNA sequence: TGTGCCAGCAGTTACTCGACGGGCAGATCCTACGAGCAGTACTTC.

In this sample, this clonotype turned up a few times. CDR3 sequence: CATSGRTVRDGYTF. CDR3 sequence (DNA): TGTGCCACCAGTGGAAGGACAGTAAGGGATGGCTACACCTTC. This chain uses TRBV24-1 with TRBJ1-2, with D possibly being TRBD1 (6 bases). Trimming stripped 5 bases from V and 6 bases from J, with 15 bases between. Germline CDR1 reads KGHDR; CDR2 reads SFDVKD. The CDR3 sequence is 14 residues long.

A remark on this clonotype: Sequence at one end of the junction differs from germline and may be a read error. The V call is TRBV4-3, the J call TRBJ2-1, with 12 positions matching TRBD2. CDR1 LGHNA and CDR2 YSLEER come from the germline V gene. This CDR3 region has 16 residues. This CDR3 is CASIQDQTSGSDEQFF. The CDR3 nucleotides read TGCGCCAGCATCCAAGATCAGACTAGCGGGAGCGATGAGCAGTTCTTC.

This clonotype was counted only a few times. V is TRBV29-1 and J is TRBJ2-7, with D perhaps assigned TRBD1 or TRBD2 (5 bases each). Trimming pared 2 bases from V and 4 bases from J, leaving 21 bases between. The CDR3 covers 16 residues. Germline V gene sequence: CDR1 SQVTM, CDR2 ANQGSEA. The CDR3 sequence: CSVEIPGTSIAYEQYF. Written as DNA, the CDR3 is TGCAGCGTTGAAATACCTGGGACCTCCATTGCGTACGAGCAGTACTTC.

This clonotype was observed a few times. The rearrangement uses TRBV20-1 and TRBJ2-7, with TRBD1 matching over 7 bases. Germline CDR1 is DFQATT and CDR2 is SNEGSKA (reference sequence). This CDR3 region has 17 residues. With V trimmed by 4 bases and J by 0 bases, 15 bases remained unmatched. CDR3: CSANGVQGLSSSYEQYF. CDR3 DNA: TGCAGTGCTAACGGGGTACAGGGGCTATCCAGCTCCTACGAGCAGTACTTC.

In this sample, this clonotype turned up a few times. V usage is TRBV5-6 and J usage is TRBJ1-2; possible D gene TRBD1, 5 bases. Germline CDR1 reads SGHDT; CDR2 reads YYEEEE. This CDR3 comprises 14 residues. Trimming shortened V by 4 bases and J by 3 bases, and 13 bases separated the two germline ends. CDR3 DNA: TGTGCCAGCAGCCTGGAGTCAGGGTACTATGGCTACACCTTC. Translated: CASSLESGYYGYTF.

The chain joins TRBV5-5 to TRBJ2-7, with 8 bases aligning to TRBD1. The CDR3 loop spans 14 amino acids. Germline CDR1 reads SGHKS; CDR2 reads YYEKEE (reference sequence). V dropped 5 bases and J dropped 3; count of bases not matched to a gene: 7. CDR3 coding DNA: TGTGCCAGCAGACTGGGACAGGAGAACTACGAGCAGTACTTC. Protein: CASRLGQENYEQYF.

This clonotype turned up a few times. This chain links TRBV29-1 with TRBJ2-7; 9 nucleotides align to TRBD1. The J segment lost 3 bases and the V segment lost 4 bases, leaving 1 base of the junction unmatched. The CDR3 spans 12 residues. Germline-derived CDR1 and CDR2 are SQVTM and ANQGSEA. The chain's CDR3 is CSVAGQGYEQYF. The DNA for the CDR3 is TGCAGCGTTGCGGGACAGGGCTACGAGCAGTACTTC.